The rows below give T cell receptor beta chains drawn from one sample of a study of human versus mouse CDR3 diversity and MHC coevolution. TCRdb keeps only in-frame clones here, not all; method: immunoSEQ multiplex PCR. The sample has 80,000 or so clones; roughly 93% are singletons. Sample: naive CD4+ T cells from blood. The source of these receptors is a person aged 30-70 years in good health. Each CDR3 is given with its conserved first and last residue. D genes are given only for firm matches.

D	V	J	CDR3	DNA
TRBD1	TRBV30	TRBJ1-1	CAWSPGGALNTEAFF	TGTGCCTGGAGTCCAGGGGGAGCTCTGAACACTGAAGCTTTCTTT
-	TRBV5-1	TRBJ1-1	CASSLNTGETEAFF	TGCGCCAGCAGCTTGAACACGGGGGAGACTGAAGCTTTCTTT
-	TRBV19	TRBJ1-1	CASTLRNTEAFF	TGTGCCAGTACCCTGCGGAACACTGAAGCTTTCTTT
-	TRBV9	TRBJ1-3	CASSVAQGRLSGNTIYF	TGTGCCAGCAGCGTAGCCCAGGGGCGACTCTCTGGAAACACCATATATTTT
-	TRBV27	TRBJ2-7	CASSFSRGTYEQYF	TGTGCCAGCAGTTTTTCCAGGGGTACCTACGAGCAGTACTTC
TRBD1	TRBV5-1	TRBJ1-5	CASSLGDRGQPQHF	TGCGCCAGCAGCTTGGGGGACAGGGGCCAGCCCCAGCATTTT
TRBD1	TRBV30	TRBJ1-2	CAWSGTGTNYGYTF	TGTGCCTGGAGTGGGACAGGTACTAACTATGGCTACACCTTC
-	TRBV5-1	TRBJ2-7	CASSLASTGSEQYF	TGCGCCAGCAGCTTGGCCTCGACAGGTTCCGAGCAGTACTTC
TRBD1	TRBV6-5	TRBJ2-7	CASSYRQGNEQYF	TGTGCCAGCAGTTACCGACAGGGTAACGAGCAGTACTTC
TRBD2	TRBV30	TRBJ2-2	CAWSNSGTSGRAFYSGELFF	TGTGCCTGGAGCAATTCCGGGACTAGCGGGAGGGCCTTCTACAGCGGGGAGCTGTTTTTT
-	TRBV29-1	TRBJ2-3	CSVGPRQTDTQYF	TGCAGCGTTGGCCCCAGACAGACAGATACGCAGTATTTT
TRBD1	TRBV28	TRBJ1-2	CASSSMTGGGYTF	TGTGCCAGCAGTTCCATGACAGGGGGGGGCTACACCTTC
-	TRBV30	TRBJ1-1	CAWDRGINTEAFF	TGTGCCTGGGACAGAGGAATTAACACTGAAGCTTTCTTT
-	TRBV7-9	TRBJ1-5	CASSRDNQPQHF	TGTGCCAGCTCCAGGGACAATCAGCCCCAGCATTTT
TRBD2	TRBV5-1	TRBJ2-7	CASTMGGSGTGEQYF	TGCGCCAGCACCATGGGGGGGTCGGGAACGGGGGAGCAGTACTTC
-	TRBV18	TRBJ1-6	CASSPFDIFNSPLHF	TGTGCCAGCTCACCGTTCGACATCTTTAATTCACCCCTCCACTTT
TRBD1	TRBV19	TRBJ2-7	CASSINRGYEQYF	TGTGCCAGTAGTATAAACAGGGGTTACGAGCAGTACTTC
TRBD2	TRBV7-7	TRBJ2-7	CASSLGDGGASSYEQYF	TGTGCCAGCAGCTTAGGGGACGGGGGGGCCAGCTCCTACGAGCAGTACTTC